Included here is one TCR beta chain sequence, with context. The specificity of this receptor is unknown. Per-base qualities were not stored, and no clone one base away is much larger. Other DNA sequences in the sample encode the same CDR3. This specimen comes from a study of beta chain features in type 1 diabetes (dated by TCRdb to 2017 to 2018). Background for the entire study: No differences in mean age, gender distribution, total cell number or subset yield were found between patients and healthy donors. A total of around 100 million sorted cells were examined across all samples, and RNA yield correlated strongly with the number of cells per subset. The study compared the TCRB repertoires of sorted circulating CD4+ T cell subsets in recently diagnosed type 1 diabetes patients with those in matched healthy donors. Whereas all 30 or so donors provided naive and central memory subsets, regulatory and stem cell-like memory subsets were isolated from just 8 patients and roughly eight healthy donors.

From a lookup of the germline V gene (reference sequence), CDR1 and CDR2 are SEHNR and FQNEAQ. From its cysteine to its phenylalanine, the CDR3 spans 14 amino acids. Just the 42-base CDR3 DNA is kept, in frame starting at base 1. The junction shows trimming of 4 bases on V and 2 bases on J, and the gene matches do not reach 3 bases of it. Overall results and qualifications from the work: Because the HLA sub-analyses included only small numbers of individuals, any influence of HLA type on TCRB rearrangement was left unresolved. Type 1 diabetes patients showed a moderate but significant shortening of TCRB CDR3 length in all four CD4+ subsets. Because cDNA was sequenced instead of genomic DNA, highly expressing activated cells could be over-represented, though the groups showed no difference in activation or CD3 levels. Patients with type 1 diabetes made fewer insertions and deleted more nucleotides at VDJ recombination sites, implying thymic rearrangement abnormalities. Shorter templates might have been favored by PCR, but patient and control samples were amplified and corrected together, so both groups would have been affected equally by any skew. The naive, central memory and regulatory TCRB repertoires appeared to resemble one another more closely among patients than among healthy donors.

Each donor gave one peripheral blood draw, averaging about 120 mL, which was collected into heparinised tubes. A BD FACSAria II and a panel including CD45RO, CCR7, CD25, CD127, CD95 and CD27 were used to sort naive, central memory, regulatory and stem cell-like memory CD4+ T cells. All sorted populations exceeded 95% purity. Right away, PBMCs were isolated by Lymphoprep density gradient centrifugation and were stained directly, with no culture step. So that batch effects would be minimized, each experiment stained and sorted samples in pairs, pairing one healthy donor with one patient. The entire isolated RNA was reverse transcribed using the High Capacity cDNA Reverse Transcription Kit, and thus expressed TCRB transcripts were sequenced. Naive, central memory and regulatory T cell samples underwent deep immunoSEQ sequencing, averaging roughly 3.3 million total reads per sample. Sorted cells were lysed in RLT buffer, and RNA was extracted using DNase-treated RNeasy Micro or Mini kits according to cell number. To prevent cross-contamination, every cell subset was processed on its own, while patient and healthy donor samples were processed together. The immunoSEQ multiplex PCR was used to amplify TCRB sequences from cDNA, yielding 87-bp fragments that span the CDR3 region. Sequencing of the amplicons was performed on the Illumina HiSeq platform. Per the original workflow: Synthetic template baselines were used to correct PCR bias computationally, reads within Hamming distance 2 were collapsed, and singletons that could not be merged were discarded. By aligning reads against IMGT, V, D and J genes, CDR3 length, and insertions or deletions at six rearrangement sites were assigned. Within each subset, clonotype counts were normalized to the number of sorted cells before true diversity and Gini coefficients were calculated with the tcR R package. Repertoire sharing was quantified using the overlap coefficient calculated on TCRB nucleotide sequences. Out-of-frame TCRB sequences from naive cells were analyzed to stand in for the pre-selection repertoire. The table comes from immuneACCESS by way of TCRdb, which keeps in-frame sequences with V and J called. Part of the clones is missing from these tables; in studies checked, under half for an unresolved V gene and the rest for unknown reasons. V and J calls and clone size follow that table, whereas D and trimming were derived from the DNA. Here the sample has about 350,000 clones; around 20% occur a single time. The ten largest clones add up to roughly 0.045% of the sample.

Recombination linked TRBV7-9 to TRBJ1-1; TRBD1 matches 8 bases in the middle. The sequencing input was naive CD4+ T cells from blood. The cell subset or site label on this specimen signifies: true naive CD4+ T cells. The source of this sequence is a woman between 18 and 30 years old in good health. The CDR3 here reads CASSSGQGNTEAFF. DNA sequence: TGTGCCAGCAGCTCAGGACAGGGAAACACTGAAGCTTTCTTT.